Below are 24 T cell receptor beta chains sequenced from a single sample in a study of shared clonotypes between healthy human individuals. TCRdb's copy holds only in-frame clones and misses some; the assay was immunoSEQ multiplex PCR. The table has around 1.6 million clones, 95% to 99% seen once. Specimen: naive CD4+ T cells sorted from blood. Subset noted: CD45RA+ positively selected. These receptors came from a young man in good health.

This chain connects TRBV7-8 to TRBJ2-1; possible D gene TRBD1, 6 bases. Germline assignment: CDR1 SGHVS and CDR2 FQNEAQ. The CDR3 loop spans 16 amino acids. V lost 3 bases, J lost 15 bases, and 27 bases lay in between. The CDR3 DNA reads TGTGCCAGCAGCTTGGCACAGGGTACCCTTGAAAATCCCCGGTTCTTC. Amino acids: CASSLAQGTLENPRFF.

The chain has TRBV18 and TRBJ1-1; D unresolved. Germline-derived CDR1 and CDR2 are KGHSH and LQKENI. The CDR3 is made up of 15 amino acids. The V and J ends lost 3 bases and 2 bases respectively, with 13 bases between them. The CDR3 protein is CASSPPLPHNTEAFF. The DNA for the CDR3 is TGTGCCAGCTCACCTCCCCTCCCCCATAACACTGAAGCTTTCTTT.

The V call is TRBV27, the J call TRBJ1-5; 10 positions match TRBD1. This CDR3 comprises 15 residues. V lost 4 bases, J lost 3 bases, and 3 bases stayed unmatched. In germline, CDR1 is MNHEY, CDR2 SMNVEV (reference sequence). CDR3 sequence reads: CASSSGTGANQPQHF. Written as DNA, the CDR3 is TGTGCCAGCAGTTCCGGGACAGGGGCCAATCAGCCCCAGCATTTT.

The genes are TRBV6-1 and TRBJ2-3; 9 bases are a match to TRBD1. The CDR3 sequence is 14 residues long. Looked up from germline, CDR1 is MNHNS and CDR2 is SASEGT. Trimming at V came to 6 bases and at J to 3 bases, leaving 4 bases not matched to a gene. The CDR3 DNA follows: TGTGCCAGCAGCCTGGACAGGGGAACAGATACGCAGTATTTT. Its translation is CASSLDRGTDTQYF.

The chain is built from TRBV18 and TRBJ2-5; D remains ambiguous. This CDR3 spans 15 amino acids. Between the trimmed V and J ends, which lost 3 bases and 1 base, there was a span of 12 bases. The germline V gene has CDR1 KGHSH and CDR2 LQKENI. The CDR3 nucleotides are TGTGCCAGCTCACCCTTCTCGAACACCCAAGAGACCCAGTACTTC. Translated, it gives CASSPFSNTQETQYF. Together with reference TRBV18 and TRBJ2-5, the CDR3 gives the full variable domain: NAGVMQNPRHLVRRRGQEARLRCSPMKGHSHVYWYRQLPEEGLKFMVYLQKENIIDESGMPKERFSAEFPKEGPSILRIQQVVRGDSAAYFCASSPFSNTQETQYFGPGTRLLVL.

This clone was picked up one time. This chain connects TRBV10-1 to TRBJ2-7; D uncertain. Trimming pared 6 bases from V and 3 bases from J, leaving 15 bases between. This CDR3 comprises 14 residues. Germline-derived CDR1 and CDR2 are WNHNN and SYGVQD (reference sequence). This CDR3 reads CASRRVHSFYEQYF. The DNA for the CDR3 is TGCGCCAGCAGAAGGGTGCACTCCTTCTACGAGCAGTACTTC.

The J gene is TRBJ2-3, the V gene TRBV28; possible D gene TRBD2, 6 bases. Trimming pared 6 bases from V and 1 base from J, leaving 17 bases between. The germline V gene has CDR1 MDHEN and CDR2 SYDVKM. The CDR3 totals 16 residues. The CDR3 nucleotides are TGTGCCAGCAGAACCCCCGGGACTCGCCGCACAGATACGCAGTATTTT. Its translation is CASRTPGTRRTDTQYF.

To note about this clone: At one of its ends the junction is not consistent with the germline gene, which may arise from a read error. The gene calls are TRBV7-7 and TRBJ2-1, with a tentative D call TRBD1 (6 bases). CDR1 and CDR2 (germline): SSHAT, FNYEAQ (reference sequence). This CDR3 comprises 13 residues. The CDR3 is CASSLTGNNEQFF. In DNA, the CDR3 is TGTGCTAGCAGCTTAACAGGGAACAATGAGCAGTTCTTC.

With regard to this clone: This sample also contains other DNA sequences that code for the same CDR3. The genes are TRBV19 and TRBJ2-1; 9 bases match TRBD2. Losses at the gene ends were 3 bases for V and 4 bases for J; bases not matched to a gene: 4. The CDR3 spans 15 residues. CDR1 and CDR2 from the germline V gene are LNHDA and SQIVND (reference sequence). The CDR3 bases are TGTGCCAGTAGTATTAGGCTAGCGGGGTACAATGAGCAGTTCTTC. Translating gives CASSIRLAGYNEQFF. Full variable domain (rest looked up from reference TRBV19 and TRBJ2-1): DGGITQSPKYLFRKEGQNVTLSCEQNLNHDAMYWYRQDPGQGLRLIYYSQIVNDFQKGDIAEGYSVSREKKESFPLTVTSAQKNPTAFYLCASSIRLAGYNEQFFGPGTRLTVL.

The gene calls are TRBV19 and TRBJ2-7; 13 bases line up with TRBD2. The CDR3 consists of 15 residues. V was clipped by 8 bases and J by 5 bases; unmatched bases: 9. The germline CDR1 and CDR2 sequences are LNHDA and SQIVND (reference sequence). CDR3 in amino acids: CASSTSGRSPNEQYF. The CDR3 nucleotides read TGTGCCAGTTCGACTAGCGGGAGGTCCCCGAACGAGCAGTACTTC.

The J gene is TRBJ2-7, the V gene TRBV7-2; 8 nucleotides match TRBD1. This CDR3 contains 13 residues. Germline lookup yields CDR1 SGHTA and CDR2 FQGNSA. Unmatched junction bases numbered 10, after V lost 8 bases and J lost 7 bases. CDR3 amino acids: CASQTDRGGEQYF. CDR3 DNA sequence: TGTGCCAGCCAAACCGACAGGGGAGGTGAGCAGTACTTC.

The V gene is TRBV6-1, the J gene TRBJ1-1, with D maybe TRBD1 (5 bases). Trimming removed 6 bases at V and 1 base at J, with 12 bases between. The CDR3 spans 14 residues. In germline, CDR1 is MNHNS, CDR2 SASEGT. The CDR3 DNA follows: TGTGCCAGCAGCCCGGGACCCGCGAACACTGAAGCTTTCTTT. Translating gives CASSPGPANTEAFF.

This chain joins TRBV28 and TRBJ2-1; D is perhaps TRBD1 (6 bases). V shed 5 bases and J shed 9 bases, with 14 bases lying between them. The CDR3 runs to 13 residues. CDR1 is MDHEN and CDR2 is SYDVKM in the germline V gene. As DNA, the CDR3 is TGTGCCAGCAGTCTAACAGGGTCCGGTGAGCAGTTCTTC. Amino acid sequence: CASSLTGSGEQFF.

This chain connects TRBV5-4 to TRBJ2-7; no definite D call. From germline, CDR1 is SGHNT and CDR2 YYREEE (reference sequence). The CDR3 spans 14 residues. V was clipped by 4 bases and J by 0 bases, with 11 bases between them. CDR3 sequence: CASSDPTRSYEQYF. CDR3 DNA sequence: TGTGCCAGCAGCGACCCAACCCGCTCCTACGAGCAGTACTTC.

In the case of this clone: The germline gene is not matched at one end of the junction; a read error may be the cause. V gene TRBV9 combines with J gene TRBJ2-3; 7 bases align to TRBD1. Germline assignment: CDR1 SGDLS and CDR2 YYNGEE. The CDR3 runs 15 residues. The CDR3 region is CASSVQSYGTDTQYF. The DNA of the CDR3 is TGTGCCAGCAGCGTACAGTCGTATGGGACAGACACGCAGTATTTT. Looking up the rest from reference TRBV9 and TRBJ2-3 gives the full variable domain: DSGVTQTPKHLITATGQRVTLRCSPRSGDLSVYWYQQSLDQGLQFLIQYYNGEERAKGNILERFSAQQFPDLHSELNLSSLELGDSALYFCASSVQSYGTDTQYFGPGTRLTVL.

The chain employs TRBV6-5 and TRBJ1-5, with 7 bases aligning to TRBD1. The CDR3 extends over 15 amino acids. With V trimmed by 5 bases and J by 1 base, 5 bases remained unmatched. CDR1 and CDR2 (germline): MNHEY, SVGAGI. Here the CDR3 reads CASSPRTGSNQPQHF. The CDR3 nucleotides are TGTGCCAGCAGTCCAAGGACAGGAAGCAATCAGCCCCAGCATTTT.

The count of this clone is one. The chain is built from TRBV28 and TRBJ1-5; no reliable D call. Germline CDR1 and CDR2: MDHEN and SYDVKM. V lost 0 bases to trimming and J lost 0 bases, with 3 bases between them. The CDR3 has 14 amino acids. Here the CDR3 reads CASSLWSSNQPQHF. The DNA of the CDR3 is TGTGCCAGCAGTTTATGGTCTAGCAATCAGCCCCAGCATTTT.

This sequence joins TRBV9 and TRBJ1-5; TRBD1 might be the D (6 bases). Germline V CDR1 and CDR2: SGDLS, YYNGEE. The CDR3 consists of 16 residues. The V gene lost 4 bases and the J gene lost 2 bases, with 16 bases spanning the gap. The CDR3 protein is CASSPGQREGNQPQHF. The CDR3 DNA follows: TGTGCCAGCAGCCCCGGACAGCGCGAGGGCAATCAGCCCCAGCATTTT.

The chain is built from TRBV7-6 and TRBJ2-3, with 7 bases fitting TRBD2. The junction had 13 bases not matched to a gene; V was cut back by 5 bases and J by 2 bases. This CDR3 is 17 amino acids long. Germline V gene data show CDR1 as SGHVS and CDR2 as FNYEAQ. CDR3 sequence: CASSPPDPSGATDTQYF. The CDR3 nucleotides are TGTGCCAGCAGCCCACCGGATCCTAGCGGAGCCACAGATACGCAGTATTTT.

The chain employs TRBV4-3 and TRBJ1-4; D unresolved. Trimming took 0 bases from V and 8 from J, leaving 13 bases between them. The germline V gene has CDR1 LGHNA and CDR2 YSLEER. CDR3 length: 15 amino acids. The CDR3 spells CASSQDVGQEEKLFF. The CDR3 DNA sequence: TGCGCCAGCAGCCAAGATGTCGGGCAGGAAGAAAAACTGTTTTTT.

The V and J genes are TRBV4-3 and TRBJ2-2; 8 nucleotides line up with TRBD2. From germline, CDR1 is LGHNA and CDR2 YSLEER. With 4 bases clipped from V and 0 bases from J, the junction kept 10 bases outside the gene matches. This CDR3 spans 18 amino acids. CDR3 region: CASSLIAGTTANTGELFF. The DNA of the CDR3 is TGCGCCAGCAGCCTAATAGCGGGGACAACCGCGAACACCGGGGAGCTGTTTTTT.

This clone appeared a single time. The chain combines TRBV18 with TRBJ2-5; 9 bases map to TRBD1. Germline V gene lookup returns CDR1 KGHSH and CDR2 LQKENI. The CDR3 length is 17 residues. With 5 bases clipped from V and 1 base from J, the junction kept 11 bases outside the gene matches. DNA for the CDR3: TGTGCCAGCTCAAGAACAGGGGGCGGTGGGATCCAAGAGACCCAGTACTTC. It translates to CASSRTGGGGIQETQYF.

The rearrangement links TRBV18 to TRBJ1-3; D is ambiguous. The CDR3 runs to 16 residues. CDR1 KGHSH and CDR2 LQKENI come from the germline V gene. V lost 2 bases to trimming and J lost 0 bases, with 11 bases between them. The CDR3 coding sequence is TGTGCCAGCTCACCAAAGCTGTCCTCCTCTGGAAACACCATATATTTT. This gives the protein CASSPKLSSSGNTIYF.

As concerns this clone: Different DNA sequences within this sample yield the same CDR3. The CDR3 here is CASSLPGSSYEQYF. CDR3 in DNA: TGTGCCAGCAGTTTACCCGGGAGCTCCTACGAGCAGTACTTC. J is TRBJ2-7 and V is TRBV28; D perhaps matches TRBD2 (6 bases). Germline CDR1 and CDR2: MDHEN and SYDVKM. The CDR3 length is 14 residues. The ends were cut back, 2 bases at V and 0 bases at J, with 8 bases in the middle.